Detailed here is one TCR beta chain. This clone was found a few times. It has no known antigen specificity. The input lacks base qualities; no much larger clone sits a single base away. Sorted unstimulated T cells, along with proliferating T cells recovered from mixed lymphocyte reactions, underwent TCRbeta CDR3 sequencing. Fresh whole blood from roughly ten HLA-typed healthy donors was used to isolate PBMCs. Unstimulated CD4+ regulatory T cells were FACS-sorted to map the origin of alloreactive clones. These data come from a study of siplizumab effects on memory and regulatory T cells (dated by TCRdb to between 2019 and 2020). Describing the broader study: The effect of the anti-CD2 antibody siplizumab on alloreactive T-cell subsets was examined in allogeneic mixed lymphocyte reactions constructed from human PBMCs.

The paper's findings and limits, for the study overall: About 80-96% of proliferating CD4+ or CD8+ clones could not be given a naive or memory phenotype. Whether proliferating Tregs from siplizumab cultures actually had suppressive function was not functionally confirmed. Because sequences at frequencies below about 10^-5 were poorly captured, only a minor fraction of alloreactive clones could be mapped back to unstimulated subsets. Among mappable alloreactive CD4+ clones, an average Treg-derived fraction of about 69% was observed with siplizumab, compared with 25% to 30% in control reactions. Compared with memory T cells, unstimulated naive T cells appeared more diverse, and naive cells seemed to make a substantial contribution to the alloresponse. The cumulative frequency of alloreactive sequences that could be traced back to unstimulated CD4+ memory T cells was significantly reduced by siplizumab.

The library came from the immunoSEQ multiplex PCR assay. Around 10^5 TCR templates per sample were assayed by the deep sequencing platform. Genomic DNA extracted from sorted T cells was used for TCRbeta CDR3 sequencing. On the authors' methods: The R programming language was used for the clonal analysis of the TCRbeta CDR3 data. Comparing unstimulated samples against CFSE-low samples taken after the reaction was how alloreactive CD4+ and CD8+ clones were defined. Regulatory or non-regulatory origin was assigned to alloreactive CD4+ clones by matching of sequences to sorted unstimulated Treg and non-Treg repertoires. In TCRdb, the immuneACCESS table is reduced to in-frame sequences with V and J assigned. These tables do not hold every clone; where another copy was compared, an unresolved V gene accounts for under half, and the others remain unexplained. V and J calls and clone size follow that table, whereas D and trimming were derived from the DNA. For this sample the table gives some 100,000 clones, of which about 91% were detected only once. The top ten constitute around 0.68% of the sample.

The sample was Tregs sorted from blood. This sequence was found in a human donor in good health.

This receptor has the CDR3 CASSPGQANTEAFF. The bases read TGTGCCAGTAGTCCGGGGCAGGCCAACACTGAAGCTTTCTTT. This receptor chain uses TRBV19 and TRBJ1-1, with TRBD1 perhaps the D gene, on 5 matching bases. Including the terminal cysteine and phenylalanine, the CDR3 comprises 14 residues. Only CDR3 DNA remains: 42 bases, in frame from the first base. CDR1 and CDR2 are drawn from the germline V gene (reference sequence): LNHDA, SQIVND. Between the V and J ends, shortened by 5 bases and 2 bases respectively, the junction contains 12 bases.